One sample yielded the 25 T cell receptor beta chains listed below, sequenced in a study of human T cells and chemical hapten exposure. Time point defined: pre-sensitization, week 0. Sample treatment: therapeutic diphenylcyclopropenone sensitization with weekly scalp DPC. TCRdb reprocessed the RACE reads with MiXCR, giving one entry per CDR3 protein. Here the sample spans tens of thousands of distinct CDR3 sequences, about 9% being singletons. The sample in question was whole blood, obtained in connection with sensitization to the hapten diphenylcyclopropenone (DPC). The receptor set was obtained from a middle-aged woman with alopecia areata. Some clones in this sample may be carry-over from other donors' samples.

To note about this clonotype: A much larger clone lies a single base off, so this may be a read error. The chain couples TRBV5-4 to TRBJ2-7; no clear D gene. Germline CDR1 SGHNT, CDR2 YYREEE (reference sequence). The CDR3 sequence is 15 residues long. The CDR3 loop is CGSSLYRTVNYEQYF. DNA of the CDR3: TGTGGCAGCAGCTTGTACCGGACGGTCAACTACGAGCAGTACTTC.

This clonotype was picked up many times. The J gene is TRBJ2-5, the V gene TRBV4-1; 11 bases align to TRBD2. The V segment lost 0 bases and the J segment 1 base; nucleotides outside the gene matches: 4. CDR3 size: 17 residues. The germline CDR1 and CDR2 sequences are MGHRA and YSYEKL. CDR3 in DNA: TGCGCCAGCAGCCAAGATCGGACTAGCGGGTCCCAAGAGACCCAGTACTTC. Translating it yields CASSQDRTSGSQETQYF.

CDR3 nucleotide sequence: TGTGCCAGCGGGGCTGATCCCTACGAGCAGTACTTC. As protein: CASGADPYEQYF. The genes are TRBV2 and TRBJ2-7, with D tentatively TRBD1 (5 bases). V shed 8 bases and J shed 2 bases, with 10 bases lying between them. The CDR3 consists of 12 residues. Looked up from germline, CDR1 is SNHLY and CDR2 is FYNNEI.

Within the sample, this clonotype is medium-sized. This chain uses TRBV7-8 with TRBJ2-3; 9 nucleotides line up with TRBD2. CDR3 size: 14 residues. CDR1 is SGHVS and CDR2 is FQNEAQ in the germline V gene. V was clipped by 8 bases and J by 1 base; unmatched bases: 4. CDR3 DNA sequence: TGTGCCAGCGGCGGGGGGGCCGGCACAGATACGCAGTATTTT. It yields the protein CASGGGAGTDTQYF.

This clonotype has more than one count but fewer than ten. The chain employs TRBV4-1 and TRBJ2-4, with D unclear. With 4 bases removed from V and 1 base from J, the gap between germline ends came to 8 bases. The germline V gene encodes CDR1 MGHRA and CDR2 YSYEKL. The length of the CDR3 is 14 residues. The DNA of the CDR3 is TGCGCCAGCAGCCCCCGGGCGGCCAAAAACATTCAGTACTTC. It is translated as CASSPRAAKNIQYF.

This clonotype occurred a few times. V usage is TRBV4-2 and J usage is TRBJ1-4; D may be TRBD1 (5 bases). Trimming removed 4 bases at V and 7 bases at J, with 13 bases between. This CDR3 is built from 14 residues. The V gene's germline CDR1 is LGHNA and CDR2 YNFKEQ. The CDR3 protein is CASSPRGTGEKLFF. The CDR3 DNA follows: TGTGCCAGCAGCCCCCGGGGGACCGGTGAAAAACTGTTTTTT.

The sample holds a few counts of this clonotype. This rearrangement joins TRBV11-2 to TRBJ2-1, with 8 bases identical to TRBD1. Germline CDR1 SGHAT, CDR2 FQNNGV. J gave up 9 bases and V 3 bases, and 13 bases lay outside the gene matches. The CDR3 covers 16 residues. The CDR3 coding sequence is TGTGCCAGCAGCTTGGTACCCGGCGGACAGGGAGGTGAGCAGTTCTTC. It yields the protein CASSLVPGGQGGEQFF.

The J gene is TRBJ2-3, the V gene TRBV28; D unresolved. The CDR3 has 12 amino acids. Germline-derived CDR1 and CDR2 are MDHEN and SYDVKM. Between the trimmed V and J ends, which lost 8 bases and 3 bases, there was a span of 9 bases. This chain's CDR3 is CASHRRTDTQYF. For the CDR3, the DNA is TGTGCCAGCCACCGACGGACAGATACGCAGTATTTT.

This clonotype was seen many times. V and J are TRBV28 and TRBJ2-7; 7 positions match TRBD1. The CDR3 consists of 14 residues. The germline gives CDR1 MDHEN, CDR2 SYDVKM. V was clipped by 5 bases and J by 2 bases; unmatched bases: 6. The CDR3 DNA sequence: TGTGCCAGCAGTCTGGGGACAGCTCCCTACGAGCAGTACTTC. It yields the protein CASSLGTAPYEQYF. Based on the CDR3 plus reference TRBV28 and TRBJ2-7, the full variable domain is DVKVTQSSRYLVKRTGEKVFLECVQDMDHENMFWYRQDPGLGLRLIYFSYDVKMKEKGDIPEGYSVSREKKERFSLILESASTNQTSMYLCASSLGTAPYEQYFGPGTRLTVT.

The chain employs TRBV20-1 and TRBJ2-7; D gene ambiguous. Trimming removed 1 base at V and 0 bases at J, with 7 bases between. This CDR3 is 13 amino acids long. Germline V CDR1 and CDR2: DFQATT, SNEGSKA (reference sequence). CDR3 DNA: TGCAGTGCTAGAGGACTTGACTCCTACGAGCAGTACTTC. It encodes CSARGLDSYEQYF.

In this sample, this clonotype turned up many times. The chain carries TRBV5-1 and TRBJ1-1; 8 bases are a match to TRBD1. The V and J ends lost 2 bases and 1 base, in that order; junction bases with no gene match: 10. Germline V CDR1 and CDR2: SGHRS, YFSETQ. CDR3 length: 17 amino acids. CDR3 sequence: CASSFATGAGTNTEAFF. Written as DNA, the CDR3 is TGCGCCAGCAGCTTCGCGACAGGGGCCGGAACGAACACTGAAGCTTTCTTT.

This clonotype appeared many times. This sequence joins TRBV5-1 and TRBJ1-6, with D possibly matching TRBD1 (5 bases). Trimming removed 6 bases at V and 5 bases at J, with 9 bases between. In germline, CDR1 is SGHRS, CDR2 YFSETQ. This CDR3 spans 13 amino acids. CDR3 amino acids: CASKAGNNSPLHF. The CDR3, as DNA: TGCGCCAGCAAGGCAGGGAATAATTCACCCCTCCACTTT.

This clonotype was detected only a few times. The chain is built from TRBV25-1 and TRBJ2-3; 8 nucleotides match TRBD2. CDR3 length: 17 amino acids. The germline CDR1 and CDR2 sequences are MGHDK and SYGVNS. V gave up 6 bases and J gave up 0 bases; unmatched junction bases: 11. The CDR3 DNA reads as TGTGCCAGCAGCGCATGGGATAGCGGGACAAGCACAGATACGCAGTATTTT. As protein: CASSAWDSGTSTDTQYF.

The J gene is TRBJ2-3, the V gene TRBV5-1; tentative D call: TRBD1 (6 bases). V lost 0 bases and J 6 bases, leaving 8 bases between the germline ends. The germline V gene encodes CDR1 SGHRS and CDR2 YFSETQ. The length of the CDR3 is 13 residues. The CDR3 DNA sequence: TGCGCCAGCAGCTTGGGGACAGCCGATACGCAGTATTTT. It yields the protein CASSLGTADTQYF.

This clonotype was observed at least ten times. CDR3 sequence reads: CSARTTGDQPQHF. CDR3 DNA sequence: TGCAGTGCTAGGACGACAGGGGATCAGCCCCAGCATTTT. The rearrangement links TRBV20-1 to TRBJ1-5; 8 bases agree with TRBD1. The germline V gene encodes CDR1 DFQATT and CDR2 SNEGSKA (reference sequence). After removal of 3 bases from V and 5 bases from J, the junction contained 3 bases not matched to a gene. The CDR3 length is 13 residues.

This clonotype was detected ten times or more. The chain combines TRBV29-1 with TRBJ2-2; weak D call: TRBD2 (6 bases). This CDR3 has 15 residues. V dropped 5 bases and J dropped 5 bases, with 18 bases sitting between them. The germline V gene has CDR1 SQVTM and CDR2 ANQGSEA. This CDR3 is CSVTSGPFGTGELFF. The CDR3 nucleotides are TGCAGCGTTACAAGCGGGCCATTCGGGACCGGGGAGCTGTTTTTT.

This clonotype came up a few times. The gene calls are TRBV4-1 and TRBJ2-3, with 10 bases matching TRBD2. This CDR3 contains 18 residues. Looked up from germline, CDR1 is MGHRA and CDR2 is YSYEKL. V was pared by 3 bases and J by 2 bases, with 11 bases of the junction left unmatched. For the CDR3, the DNA is TGCGCCAGCAGCCATCTATTGATAGCGGGGGGACCCACAGATACGCAGTATTTT. Translation: CASSHLLIAGGPTDTQYF.

The V and J genes are TRBV6-4 and TRBJ2-1, with a weak D call TRBD2 (6 bases). Germline assignment: CDR1 MRHNA and CDR2 SNTAGT. The CDR3 has 13 amino acids. Trimming took 3 bases from V and 10 from J, leaving 13 bases between them. The CDR3 reads CASSETSFDEQFF. For the CDR3, the DNA is TGTGCCAGCAGTGAAACTAGCTTTGACGAGCAGTTCTTC.

The chain combines TRBV9 with TRBJ1-6; 8 bases are a match to TRBD1. The CDR3 covers 13 residues. CDR1 is SGDLS, CDR2 YYNGEE, per germline. The V segment lost 4 bases and the J segment 9 bases; nucleotides outside the gene matches: 3. CDR3 in DNA: TGTGCCAGCAGCCAGGGGGCTGGTTCACCCCTCCACTTT. It translates to CASSQGAGSPLHF.

The table lists this clonotype with a few counts. This chain links TRBV7-9 with TRBJ1-5; no clear D gene. Germline loops: CDR1 SEHNR, CDR2 FQNEAQ (reference sequence). Deletions cut 5 bases from V and 2 bases from J, with 10 bases between. The CDR3 runs to 14 residues. The CDR3 coding sequence is TGTGCCAGCAGCCACAGCGGGGGCAATCAGCCCCAGCATTTT. This encodes CASSHSGGNQPQHF.

This clonotype appeared a few times. The chain links TRBV7-9 to TRBJ1-3, with a weak D call TRBD1 (6 bases). V lost 5 bases to trimming and J lost 2 bases, with 13 bases between them. The CDR3 totals 15 residues. Per germline, CDR1 SEHNR and CDR2 FQNEAQ (reference sequence). The DNA for the CDR3 is TGTGCCAGCAGCAGAAGCCCAGGGGCTGGAAACACCATATATTTT. Its protein is CASSRSPGAGNTIYF.

The table lists this clonotype with many counts. The rearrangement joins TRBV6-4 to TRBJ2-3, with 12 bases fitting TRBD2. Germline lookup yields CDR1 MRHNA and CDR2 SNTAGT. Unmatched junction bases numbered 5, after V lost 0 bases and J lost 1 base. The CDR3 has 18 amino acids. DNA of the CDR3: TGTGCCAGCAGTGACTCGACGACTAGCGGGGGAGGCACAGATACGCAGTATTTT. Protein product: CASSDSTTSGGGTDTQYF.

The V gene is TRBV2, the J gene TRBJ2-1, with D perhaps TRBD2 (5 bases). This CDR3 is built from 13 residues. V gave up 5 bases and J gave up 2 bases, with 7 bases separating them. Germline CDR1 SNHLY, CDR2 FYNNEI. The CDR3 DNA follows: TGTGCCAGCAGTACCGGGGCCTACAATGAGCAGTTCTTC. This translates into CASSTGAYNEQFF.

The rearrangement joins TRBV3-1 to TRBJ1-5; D ambiguous. Germline CDR1 reads LGHDT; CDR2 reads YNNKEL (reference sequence). V was pared by 2 bases and J by 9 bases, with 8 bases between. The CDR3 has 12 amino acids. CDR3: CASSQPPAPQHF. CDR3 in DNA: TGTGCCAGCAGCCAACCTCCGGCGCCCCAGCATTTT.

This clonotype was observed many times. The chain combines TRBV15 with TRBJ1-1, with D hard to call. CDR1 and CDR2 from the germline V gene are LNHNV and YYDKDF (reference sequence). V lost 0 bases to trimming and J lost 7 bases, with 9 bases between them. This CDR3 comprises 13 residues. For the CDR3, the DNA is TGTGCCACCAGCAGAGATCCCGGGAGTGAAGCTTTCTTT. Protein product: CATSRDPGSEAFF.